One and the same sample provided the 29 T cell receptor beta chains below, sequenced in a study of T-cell memory formation after mild COVID-19. MiXCR, run by TCRdb on the 5' RACE reads, gives a single entry per CDR3 protein. This table has about 140,000 distinct CDR3 sequences, roughly 13% appearing once. Input material: PBMCs or a T cell subset sorted from them (not recorded which). These receptors originate from an adult woman who had mild COVID-19 (a few samples of this study predate the infection). Cell type and time point are not known.

J is TRBJ1-1 and V is TRBV20-1, with TRBD1 identical over 7 bases. This CDR3 is built from 15 residues. Per germline, CDR1 DFQATT and CDR2 SNEGSKA (reference sequence). Trimming cost V 3 bases and J 7 bases; bases outside gene matches: 14. In nucleotides, the CDR3 is TGCAGTGCTAGTGACTGGGACAGAACAATATTTGAAGCTTTCTTT. Its protein is CSASDWDRTIFEAFF.

This chain uses TRBV19 with TRBJ1-1; D is ambiguous. V dropped 3 bases and J dropped 13 bases, with 18 bases sitting between them. The length of the CDR3 is 13 residues. CDR1 LNHDA and CDR2 SQIVND come from the germline V gene (reference sequence). The CDR3 nucleotides are TGTGCCAGTAGTATCGTCTCTGGACGGGGAGATTTCTTT. Translation gives CASSIVSGRGDFF. The full variable domain, in which reference TRBV19 and TRBJ1-1 provide the parts outside the CDR3, is DGGITQSPKYLFRKEGQNVTLSCEQNLNHDAMYWYRQDPGQGLRLIYYSQIVNDFQKGDIAEGYSVSREKKESFPLTVTSAQKNPTAFYLCASSIVSGRGDFFGQGTRLTVV.

The V gene is TRBV3-1, the J gene TRBJ2-6; D ambiguous. This CDR3 has 16 amino acids. Germline V gene lookup returns CDR1 LGHDT and CDR2 YNNKEL (reference sequence). Deletions cut 2 bases from V and 0 bases from J, with 8 bases between. For the CDR3, the DNA is TGTGCCAGCAGCCAACGGAGTGTCTCTGGGGCCAACGTCCTGACTTTC. Translating it yields CASSQRSVSGANVLTF.

There are a few counts of this clonotype. CDR3 region: CASSQDVRGTGNTGELFF. Written as DNA, the CDR3 is TGTGCCAGCAGCCAAGATGTAAGAGGGACAGGGAACACCGGGGAGCTGTTTTTT. The rearrangement uses TRBV3-1 and TRBJ2-2, with 8 bases lining up with TRBD1. Germline values: CDR1 LGHDT, CDR2 YNNKEL (reference sequence). Losses at the gene ends were 0 bases for V and 1 base for J; bases not matched to a gene: 7. The CDR3 consists of 18 residues.

This clonotype was seen only a few times. The chain uses TRBV4-3 and TRBJ2-1; D possibly corresponds to TRBD2 (6 bases). V was pared by 2 bases and J by 0 bases, with 14 bases between. CDR1 is LGHNA, CDR2 YSLEER, per germline. This CDR3 has 17 residues. This chain's CDR3 is CASSQSRLVYSYNEQFF. In nucleotides, the CDR3 is TGCGCCAGCAGCCAATCCCGACTAGTATACTCCTACAATGAGCAGTTCTTC.

This chain connects TRBV3-1 to TRBJ2-7; D is perhaps TRBD2 (6 bases). Germline values: CDR1 LGHDT, CDR2 YNNKEL (reference sequence). The CDR3 runs to 16 residues. The ends were cut back, 0 bases at V and 3 bases at J, with 15 bases in the middle. The CDR3 sequence: CASSQDGGGLGYEQYF. The CDR3 nucleotides are TGTGCCAGCAGCCAAGATGGTGGGGGACTGGGCTACGAGCAGTACTTC.

This clonotype was seen at least ten times. The chain combines TRBV4-2 with TRBJ2-2; 15 nucleotides line up with TRBD2. The CDR3 consists of 18 residues. The V and J ends lost 2 bases and 5 bases, in that order; junction bases with no gene match: 6. CDR1 and CDR2 from the germline V gene are LGHNA and YNFKEQ. The CDR3 loop reads CASSQYGTSGRQTGELFF. In nucleotides, the CDR3 is TGTGCCAGCAGCCAATATGGGACTAGCGGGAGGCAAACCGGGGAGCTGTTTTTT.

This clonotype was detected a few times. V and J are TRBV7-9 and TRBJ2-7; D gene uncertain. CDR1 and CDR2 (germline): SEHNR, FQNEAQ (reference sequence). V was shortened by 0 bases and J by 3 bases, with 15 bases between the two germline ends. This CDR3 is 16 amino acids long. The DNA of the CDR3 is TGTGCCAGCAGCTTAGCGCAGACCCATTTTCTCTACGAGCAGTACTTC. It yields the protein CASSLAQTHFLYEQYF.

The V call is TRBV30, the J call TRBJ2-7, with TRBD1 identical over 8 bases. The V gene end was trimmed by 1 base and the J gene end by 3 bases; junction bases not matched to a gene: 11. The CDR3 covers 16 residues. Germline V gene lookup returns CDR1 GTSNPN and CDR2 SVGIG (reference sequence). The CDR3 here is CAWSGFGQGAGYEQYF. The CDR3 nucleotides are TGTGCCTGGAGTGGGTTCGGCCAGGGGGCGGGCTACGAGCAGTACTTC.

A few counts support this clonotype. The chain links TRBV10-3 to TRBJ2-7; no clear D. This CDR3 has 12 amino acids. The V and J ends lost 3 bases and 2 bases respectively, with 5 bases between them. The germline gives CDR1 ENHRY, CDR2 SYGVKD. CDR3 nucleotide sequence: TGTGCCATCAGTGACAGTCCCTACGAGCAGTACTTC. It encodes CAISDSPYEQYF.

This clonotype was counted only a few times. V gene TRBV5-1 combines with J gene TRBJ2-1; 7 bases line up with TRBD1. The CDR3 spans 14 residues. V gave up 6 bases and J gave up 0 bases; unmatched junction bases: 3. CDR1 is SGHRS and CDR2 is YFSETQ in the germline V gene. In DNA form, the CDR3 reads TGCGCCAGCAACCAGGGGGACTCCTACAATGAGCAGTTCTTC. Its translation is CASNQGDSYNEQFF.

This clonotype turned up a few times. The V and J genes are TRBV4-2 and TRBJ2-7; the D gene is possibly TRBD1 (5 bases). CDR3 length equals 15 residues. From germline, CDR1 is LGHNA and CDR2 YNFKEQ. The V and J ends lost 0 bases and 1 base respectively, with 10 bases between them. CDR3 protein: CASSQDLGPSYEQYF. The CDR3 bases are TGTGCCAGCAGCCAAGATCTGGGGCCATCCTACGAGCAGTACTTC.

The table lists this clonotype with many counts. V usage is TRBV7-2 and J usage is TRBJ2-1, with D possibly TRBD1 on 5 matching bases. CDR3 length: 14 amino acids. The germline V and J ends were trimmed by 1 base and 6 bases, with 10 bases remaining between them. Germline V gene data show CDR1 as SGHTA and CDR2 as FQGNSA. The CDR3: CASSLVGPGNEQFF. CDR3 sequence (DNA): TGTGCCAGCAGCTTAGTGGGGCCGGGCAATGAGCAGTTCTTC.

The J gene is TRBJ2-1, the V gene TRBV3-1, with TRBD2 matching 15 bases. The CDR3 has 18 amino acids. Germline V gene sequence: CDR1 LGHDT, CDR2 YNNKEL (reference sequence). The V segment lost 4 bases and the J segment 2 bases; nucleotides outside the gene matches: 6. CDR3 bases: TGTGCCAGCAGCCCGTGGACTAGCGGGGGGGGGACCTACAATGAGCAGTTCTTC. Translated: CASSPWTSGGGTYNEQFF.

In this sample, this clonotype turned up a few times. The rearrangement uses TRBV27 and TRBJ2-7; D is perhaps TRBD2 (5 bases). Germline V gene sequence: CDR1 MNHEY, CDR2 SMNVEV (reference sequence). CDR3 size: 12 residues. The V end was cut by 5 bases, the J end by 1 base, with 6 bases between. CDR3 loop: CASSGESYEQYF. The CDR3 nucleotides are TGTGCCAGCAGTGGGGAGTCCTACGAGCAGTACTTC.

This clonotype was seen a handful of times. The chain uses TRBV19 and TRBJ1-6; D is undetermined. Trimming took 5 bases from V and 7 from J, leaving 12 bases between them. The CDR3 contains 14 residues. Germline lookup yields CDR1 LNHDA and CDR2 SQIVND (reference sequence). In DNA form, the CDR3 reads TGTGCCAGTAGTTTTTGGGGTGGCAATTCACCCCTCCACTTT. Protein product: CASSFWGGNSPLHF.

This clonotype came up a few times. Germline is not matched at one junction end, which may reflect a read error. The rearrangement links TRBV7-9 to TRBJ2-1; D possibly corresponds to TRBD2 (5 bases). The CDR3 contains 16 residues. The germline gives CDR1 SEHNR, CDR2 FQNEAQ (reference sequence). CDR3: CASSLRAPGAYNEQFF. CDR3 bases: TGTGCAAGCAGCTTAAGGGCCCCCGGGGCCTACAATGAGCAGTTCTTC.

The chain couples TRBV2 to TRBJ2-1; possibly TRBD1 or TRBD2 for D (5 bases each). CDR1 and CDR2 (germline): SNHLY, FYNNEI. V dropped 8 bases and J dropped 14 bases, with 13 bases sitting between them. There are 10 residues in the CDR3. The CDR3, as DNA: TGTGCCAGCGGCACGGGACCAAAGTTCTTC. This codes for CASGTGPKFF.

The gene calls are TRBV4-3 and TRBJ1-2, with D tentatively TRBD1 (5 bases). Per the germline V gene, CDR1 is LGHNA and CDR2 is YSLEER. Trimming cost V 0 bases and J 1 base, with 6 bases left between them. The CDR3 runs to 14 residues. For the CDR3, the DNA is TGCGCCAGCAGCCAAGATGACAGTAACTATGGCTACACCTTC. Its protein product is CASSQDDSNYGYTF.

This clonotype appeared a few times. The chain recombines TRBV7-9 with TRBJ2-7; a weak D match, TRBD2 (6 bases). CDR3 length: 15 amino acids. Germline CDR1 is SEHNR and CDR2 is FQNEAQ (reference sequence). Between the trimmed V and J ends, which lost 7 bases and 3 bases, there was a span of 19 bases. The CDR3 region is CASNPGVADFYEQYF. The CDR3 DNA sequence: TGTGCCAGCAACCCGGGTGTAGCGGACTTCTACGAGCAGTACTTC. Together with reference TRBV7-9 and TRBJ2-7, the CDR3 gives the full variable domain: DTGVSQNPRHKITKRGQNVTFRCDPISEHNRLYWYRQTLGQGPEFLTYFQNEAQLEKSRLLSDRFSAERPKGSFSTLEIQRTEQGDSAMYLCASNPGVADFYEQYFGPGTRLTVT.

The chain has TRBV19 and TRBJ2-3; no clear D. The CDR3 has 13 amino acids. V was pared by 5 bases and J by 4 bases, with 10 bases between. Germline assignment: CDR1 LNHDA and CDR2 SQIVND (reference sequence). This CDR3 reads CASSARASDTQYF. CDR3 nucleotides: TGTGCCAGTAGTGCTCGGGCTTCAGATACGCAGTATTTT.

The chain combines TRBV6-2 or TRBV6-3 with TRBJ2-7; TRBD2 matches at 12 bases. This CDR3 comprises 17 residues. Germline trimming cut 0 bases from V and 0 bases from J; bases unmatched to any gene: 3. Germline CDR1 MNHEY, CDR2 SVGEGT. In nucleotides, the CDR3 is TGTGCCAGCAGTTACTCGACTAGCGGGAGAACCTCCTACGAGCAGTACTTC. Translation gives CASSYSTSGRTSYEQYF.

At least ten counts were recorded for this clonotype. The V and J genes are TRBV7-9 and TRBJ1-1; D ambiguous. This CDR3 is 13 amino acids long. The germline gives CDR1 SEHNR, CDR2 FQNEAQ (reference sequence). Trimming took off 5 bases at V and 4 bases at J, with 11 bases between the two ends. In nucleotides, the CDR3 is TGTGCCAGCAGCCCTACCCCGGGCACTGAAGCTTTCTTT. Protein product: CASSPTPGTEAFF.

This clonotype was seen a few times. The CDR3 loop is CASSRPGGTEAFF. CDR3 DNA: TGTGCCAGCAGTAGACCAGGGGGCACTGAAGCTTTCTTT. The chain employs TRBV6-6 and TRBJ1-1; 7 bases agree with TRBD1. Germline V gene lookup returns CDR1 MNHNY and CDR2 SVGAGI (reference sequence). The ends lost 5 bases at V and 4 bases at J; junction bases unmatched: 4. The CDR3 covers 13 residues.

This clonotype came up a few times. The V call is TRBV3-1, the J call TRBJ2-7; 7 positions agree with TRBD2. Looked up from germline, CDR1 is LGHDT and CDR2 is YNNKEL (reference sequence). The V gene end was trimmed by 3 bases and the J gene end by 0 bases; junction bases not matched to a gene: 8. This CDR3 comprises 16 residues. The CDR3 sequence is CASSHVTSRSSYEQYF. The CDR3 DNA follows: TGTGCCAGCAGCCATGTGACTAGCCGGAGCTCCTACGAGCAGTACTTC.

The chain combines TRBV7-6 with TRBJ1-1, with D perhaps TRBD1 (6 bases). Germline CDR1 SGHVS, CDR2 FNYEAQ. V dropped 5 bases and J dropped 1 base, with 14 bases sitting between them. This CDR3 region has 15 residues. CDR3 nucleotide sequence: TGTGCCAGCAGCGCGCATTCGGGACAGAACACTGAAGCTTTCTTT. Translating gives CASSAHSGQNTEAFF.

This clonotype was detected a few times. J is TRBJ1-2 and V is TRBV20-1; D unresolved. V lost 4 bases and J 1 base, leaving 13 bases between the germline ends. This CDR3 contains 14 residues. Germline values: CDR1 DFQATT, CDR2 SNEGSKA (reference sequence). The chain's CDR3 is CSAIRTVDNYGYTF. CDR3 nucleotides: TGCAGTGCTATACGGACGGTAGATAACTATGGCTACACCTTC.

This clonotype was detected only a few times. J is TRBJ2-1 and V is TRBV7-3, with TRBD2 identical over 7 bases. Trimming removed 2 bases from V and 4 bases from J; junction bases left unmatched: 5. Germline V lookup: CDR1 SGHTA, CDR2 FQGTGA. The CDR3 extends over 15 amino acids. The CDR3 DNA reads as TGTGCCAGCAGCTTATTTTCGGGGGGATACAATGAGCAGTTCTTC. Translated: CASSLFSGGYNEQFF.

This rearrangement joins TRBV5-1 to TRBJ2-1; D not certain. The CDR3 consists of 12 residues. Germline V CDR1 and CDR2: SGHRS, YFSETQ. The germline V and J ends were trimmed by 1 base and 3 bases, with 2 bases remaining between them. In nucleotides, the CDR3 is TGCGCCAGCAGCTTGAACTACAATGAGCAGTTCTTC. Residues: CASSLNYNEQFF.